The sequence of this T cell receptor (beta chain) was determined in a study of blood T cell repertoires in COVID-19. For the study at large: PBMCs, B-cell-depleted T cells, or T cells were the source of the cDNA or gDNA that made up the material.

The J segment lost 4 bases and the V segment lost 4 bases, leaving 5 bases of the junction unmatched. Germline V gene data show CDR1 as SGHKS and CDR2 as YYEKEE (reference sequence). The CDR3 loop spans 15 amino acids. Produced via immunoSEQ multiplex PCR; TCRdb's table is partial and in-frame only. The data hold roughly 250,000 clones, with about 90% observed a single time. Participants were aged about 18 to 90 years, lived in 24 US areas, and enrolled virtually. The origin of this receptor is a woman younger than 30 who had recovered from COVID-19. The material sequenced was PBMCs or T cells enriched from blood (not recorded which). The rearrangement links TRBV5-5 to TRBJ2-1, with 10 positions matching TRBD1. CDR3 in DNA: TGTGCCAGCAGCCCGGACAGGGGGGGATACAATGAGCAGTTCTTC. It codes for CASSPDRGGYNEQFF.